This is a list of T cell receptor beta chains from one sample in a study of T cells of healthy individuals. TCRdb analysed the 5' RACE reads with MiXCR anew, one entry per CDR3 protein. The table records more than 60,000 distinct CDR3 sequences, 15% to 20% of them present only once. Receptor source: a human donor in good health. Each CDR3 is given with its conserved first and last residue. Fields, in order: clone size, J gene, D gene, V gene, CDR3 protein, CDR3 DNA. The D gene is left open where the match is weak. Rows give clone size only sometimes, using once, few, many, or a class for an expanded clone.

>-|TRBJ2-1|-|TRBV12-3/TRBV12-4
CASRWGGRREQFF
TGTGCCAGCAGATGGGGGGGCCGGCGTGAGCAGTTCTTC
>-|TRBJ2-1|TRBD2|TRBV2
CASNGLAGSNEQFF
TGTGCCAGCAATGGACTAGCGGGGTCTAATGAGCAGTTCTTC
>many|TRBJ2-3|TRBD1|TRBV6-4
CASSEGQGADTQYF
TGTGCCAGCAGTGAGGGACAGGGGGCAGATACGCAGTATTTT
>many|TRBJ1-1|-|TRBV28
CASGRGRNTEAFF
TGTGCCAGCGGAAGGGGGAGGAACACTGAAGCTTTCTTT
>-|TRBJ2-7|-|TRBV6-1
CASSEGSYRGRNTGEQYF
TGTGCCAGCAGTGAAGGGAGCTATCGGGGACGGAACACGGGCGAGCAGTACTTC
>few|TRBJ2-1|TRBD2|TRBV3-1
CASSQDGTRDYNEQFF
TGTGCCAGCAGCCAAGATGGGACTAGGGACTACAATGAGCAGTTCTTC
>-|TRBJ1-5|-|TRBV4-2
CASSQDGGKNQPQHF
TGTGCCAGCAGCCAAGACGGCGGAAAAAATCAGCCCCAGCATTTT
>many|TRBJ1-1|-|TRBV15
CATSTAGRLSRRDTEAFF
TGTGCCACCAGCACTGCAGGGCGACTAAGCCGACGGGACACTGAAGCTTTCTTT
>-|TRBJ2-3|-|TRBV13
CASSLQVESTDTQYF
TGTGCCAGCAGCTTACAAGTGGAGAGCACAGATACGCAGTATTTT
>many|TRBJ2-1|-|TRBV21-1
CASSKAREQFF
TGTGCCAGCAGCAAAGCGCGTGAGCAGTTCTTC
>-|TRBJ2-3|TRBD2|TRBV7-2
CASSLAATRTDTQYF
TGTGCCAGCAGCCTAGCGGCCACGAGGACAGATACGCAGTATTTT
>-|TRBJ1-2|-|TRBV20-1
CSAKADGTFNYGYTF
TGCAGTGCCAAAGCCGACGGGACATTTAACTATGGCTACACCTTC
>many|TRBJ1-4|-|TRBV20-1
CSVTAGWINEKLFF
TGCAGTGTTACTGCAGGGTGGATTAATGAAAAACTGTTTTTT
>many|TRBJ2-1|-|TRBV2
CASSQEGGGNDNEQFF
TGTGCCAGCAGTCAGGAAGGGGGAGGAAATGACAATGAGCAGTTCTTC
>-|TRBJ2-2|-|TRBV12-5
CASGTRTTHTGELFF
TGTGCTAGTGGTACCCGGACTACCCACACCGGGGAGCTGTTTTTT